The 16 T cell receptor beta chains below all came from one sample that was sequenced in a study of early T cells in non-severe SARS-CoV-2 infection. TCRdb processed the 5' RACE reads anew with MiXCR; each CDR3 protein has one entry. The sample yields nearly 110,000 distinct CDR3 sequences, around 10% seen once. Sequencing was done on a sample of whole blood. These receptors were collected from an adult who was a healthcare worker with PCR-confirmed SARS-CoV-2 infection or an uninfected control (not recorded which).

The chain employs TRBV5-4 and TRBJ1-4, with a weak D call TRBD1 (5 bases). CDR1 is SGHNT and CDR2 is YYREEE in the germline V gene (reference sequence). Trimming stripped 4 bases from V and 6 bases from J, with 25 bases between. The CDR3 sequence is 18 residues long. CDR3 protein: CASSRVMGRAGGDEKLFF. CDR3 sequence (DNA): TGTGCCAGCAGCCGGGTAATGGGCAGGGCCGGGGGTGATGAAAAACTGTTTTTT.

This clonotype has ten or more counts. The chain joins TRBV6-2 or TRBV6-3 to TRBJ2-1; TRBD1 matches at 11 bases. This CDR3 comprises 15 residues. Germline V CDR1 and CDR2: MNHEY, SVGEGT. Germline trimming cut 4 bases from V and 7 bases from J; bases unmatched to any gene: 6. CDR3: CASSWGGTGGNEQFF. DNA of the CDR3: TGTGCCAGCAGTTGGGGGGGGACAGGGGGAAATGAGCAGTTCTTC.

Regarding this clonotype: A much larger clone lies a single base off, so this may be a read error. V and J are TRBV11-2 and TRBJ2-5; 7 bases map to TRBD2. The CDR3 covers 13 residues. In germline, CDR1 is SGHAT, CDR2 FQNNGV. The CDR3 reads CAGSPGLEQTQYF. As DNA, the CDR3 is TGTGCCGGCAGCCCTGGACTAGAACAGACCCAGTACTTC.

V usage is TRBV7-9 and J usage is TRBJ1-2; 7 bases fit TRBD1. Germline V gives CDR1 SEHNR, CDR2 FQNEAQ (reference sequence). Trimming at V came to 1 base and at J to 6 bases, leaving 2 bases not matched to a gene. The CDR3 is made up of 13 amino acids. The CDR3 sequence is CASSLDRGDGYTF. The CDR3 DNA follows: TGTGCCAGCAGCTTAGACAGGGGCGATGGCTACACCTTC. The full variable domain, with the rest looked up from reference TRBV7-9 and TRBJ1-2, is DTGVSQNPRHKITKRGQNVTFRCDPISEHNRLYWYRQTLGQGPEFLTYFQNEAQLEKSRLLSDRFSAERPKGSFSTLEIQRTEQGDSAMYLCASSLDRGDGYTFGSGTRLTVV.

V and J are TRBV29-1 and TRBJ2-5; D unresolved. This CDR3 has 12 residues. The V end lost 3 bases, the J end lost 4 bases, and 9 bases lay between the germline ends. Germline V CDR1 and CDR2: SQVTM, ANQGSEA. CDR3 residues: CSVEGRLETQYF. The CDR3 bases are TGCAGCGTTGAGGGCAGGTTAGAGACCCAGTACTTC.

This clonotype was detected ten times or more. The chain is built from TRBV15 and TRBJ2-7; the D gene could be TRBD1 or TRBD2 (5 bases each). From germline, CDR1 is LNHNV and CDR2 YYDKDF (reference sequence). V was shortened by 3 bases and J by 6 bases, with 9 bases between the two germline ends. The CDR3 contains 12 residues. The CDR3 bases are TGTGCCACCAGCAGGGGACCTCTCGAGCAGTACTTC. Amino acids: CATSRGPLEQYF.

This clonotype appeared many times. At one end, the junction sequence differs from germline, possibly due to a read error. V is TRBV20-1 and J is TRBJ2-1; 13 bases line up with TRBD2. Germline V gives CDR1 DFQATT, CDR2 SNEGSKA (reference sequence). This CDR3 comprises 16 residues. In nucleotides, the CDR3 is TGCAGTACTAGACTAGCGGGAGGTTACTCCTACAATGAGCAGTTCTTC. Residues: CSTRLAGGYSYNEQFF.

This clonotype was seen ten or more times. This sequence joins TRBV19 and TRBJ1-4, with 9 bases fitting TRBD1. The germline gives CDR1 LNHDA, CDR2 SQIVND (reference sequence). CDR3 length: 14 amino acids. With 5 bases clipped from V and 7 bases from J, the junction kept 5 bases outside the gene matches. The CDR3 protein is CASSPDRGGEKLFF. The CDR3 nucleotides are TGTGCCAGTAGTCCGGACAGGGGAGGTGAAAAACTGTTTTTT. Filled out from reference TRBV19 and TRBJ1-4, the complete variable domain reads DGGITQSPKYLFRKEGQNVTLSCEQNLNHDAMYWYRQDPGQGLRLIYYSQIVNDFQKGDIAEGYSVSREKKESFPLTVTSAQKNPTAFYLCASSPDRGGEKLFFGSGTQLSVL.

This clonotype has just a few counts. The CDR3 is CASSQVVGVDNEQFF. The CDR3 bases are TGTGCCAGCAGCCAAGTTGTGGGAGTGGACAATGAGCAGTTCTTC. The rearrangement uses TRBV3-1 and TRBJ2-1; D perhaps matches TRBD2 (5 bases). CDR1 is LGHDT, CDR2 YNNKEL, per germline (reference sequence). The CDR3 sequence is 15 residues long. V lost 1 base to trimming and J lost 5 bases, with 12 bases between them.

In its sample, this clonotype was seen many times. This chain joins TRBV7-9 and TRBJ2-3; a weak D match, TRBD1 (5 bases). From germline, CDR1 is SEHNR and CDR2 FQNEAQ (reference sequence). The CDR3 totals 14 residues. V was cut by 4 bases and J by 4 bases, with 12 bases left in between. As DNA, the CDR3 is TGTGCCAGCAGCTCTCGACAGTTAGCAGATACGCAGTATTTT. This sequence encodes CASSSRQLADTQYF.

In this sample, this clonotype turned up many times. J is TRBJ2-3 and V is TRBV6-6; 9 bases fit TRBD2. The germline gives CDR1 MNHNY, CDR2 SVGAGI (reference sequence). This CDR3 has 14 amino acids. V lost 6 bases to trimming and J lost 4 bases; unmatched junction nucleotides: 5. The CDR3: CASRGREGPDTQYF. For the CDR3, the DNA is TGTGCCAGCAGGGGGCGGGAGGGCCCAGATACGCAGTATTTT.

The J gene is TRBJ2-7, the V gene TRBV6-5; D possibly uses TRBD1 or TRBD2 (7 bases each). V was cut by 6 bases and J by 3 bases, with 15 bases left in between. CDR1 is MNHEY and CDR2 is SVGAGI in the germline V gene. The CDR3 is made up of 14 amino acids. The CDR3: CASRDREGYYEQYF. The CDR3 nucleotides read TGTGCCAGCAGAGACAGGGAGGGGTACTACGAGCAGTACTTC.

The chain joins TRBV7-9 to TRBJ2-7; D might be TRBD2 (6 bases). The CDR3 is made up of 13 amino acids. The germline V gene has CDR1 SEHNR and CDR2 FQNEAQ (reference sequence). V was trimmed by 4 bases and J by 1 base, leaving 8 bases between them. CDR3 region: CASSSGDSYEQYF. The CDR3 DNA is TGTGCCAGCAGCTCGGGAGATTCCTACGAGCAGTACTTC.

This clonotype was recorded at least ten times. CDR3 DNA sequence: TGCAGTGCTAGGGCGGGAGACTATGGCTACACCTTC. This codes for CSARAGDYGYTF. This chain uses TRBV20-1 with TRBJ1-2, with D hard to call. The CDR3 contains 12 residues. CDR1 is DFQATT and CDR2 is SNEGSKA in the germline V gene (reference sequence). V dropped 3 bases and J dropped 3 bases, with 8 bases sitting between them.

This clonotype was counted many times. The J gene is TRBJ2-1, the V gene TRBV2, with 8 bases lining up with TRBD2. This CDR3 is built from 15 residues. The V segment lost 10 bases and the J segment 9 bases; nucleotides outside the gene matches: 17. Germline CDR1 is SNHLY and CDR2 is FYNNEI. CDR3 coding DNA: TGTGCCACTTCAAGCGGGAGTACTTACTATGGTGAGCAGTTCTTC. It translates to CATSSGSTYYGEQFF.

The rearrangement joins TRBV24-1 to TRBJ2-5, with D perhaps TRBD2 (6 bases). CDR3 length equals 16 residues. With 3 bases removed from V and 3 bases from J, the gap between germline ends came to 16 bases. Germline CDR1 reads KGHDR; CDR2 reads SFDVKD. The CDR3 reads CATSDEAGTLEETQYF. The CDR3 region has the DNA TGTGCCACCAGTGATGAGGCGGGGACTCTAGAAGAGACCCAGTACTTC.